The subject of this entry is one TCR beta chain. The antigen is not known. This specimen belongs to a study of blood T cells in healthy people across ages. General study results and limits: More naive CD4+ cells and higher diversity marked long-lived donors relative to aged donors. Roughly linear age-related decline in beta diversity appeared, significant by age about 40.

After removal of 2 bases from V and 5 bases from J, the junction contained 3 bases not matched to a gene. CDR3 length: 14 residues. In germline, CDR1 is MGHDK, CDR2 SYGVNS. A J-beta primer mix and a sample-barcoded 5' primer were used in a second PCR of about 7 to 12 cycles. TCRdb redid the calling of the 5' RACE reads with MiXCR, one entry per CDR3 protein. The table lists over 600,000 distinct CDR3 sequences, less than 45% of them singletons. V and J are TRBV25-1 and TRBJ1-1, with 9 positions matching TRBD1. The clonotype originates from a man older than 75 in good health. The material sequenced was blood. The CDR3 reads CASSEGTGRTEAFF. DNA of the CDR3: TGTGCCAGCAGTGAAGGGACAGGGAGGACTGAAGCTTTCTTT. Full variable domain (missing parts from reference TRBV25-1 and TRBJ1-1): EADIYQTPRYLVIGTGKKITLECSQTMGHDKMYWYQQDPGMELHLIHYSYGVNSTEKGDLSSESTVSRIRTEHFPLTLESARPSHTSQYLCASSEGTGRTEAFFGQGTRLTVV.